The rows below give T cell receptor beta chains drawn from one sample of a study of CD8+ T cells in alopecia areata. Libraries were prepared by immunoSEQ multiplex PCR; TCRdb keeps only in-frame clonotypes and omits some of them. This table has some 170,000 clones, 50% to 60% appearing once. The material was CD4+ T cells sorted from blood, obtained at week 0. These receptors were collected from a human donor with alopecia areata. CDR3s include the opening cysteine and the closing phenylalanine or tryptophan. D genes are given only for firm matches. Expanded clones get a size class; other rows say once, few or many, or leave the size out.

clone_size	cdr3_length	d_call	v_call	j_call	cdr3_aa	cdr3_nt
-	14	TRBD1	TRBV30	TRBJ1-2	CAWRPYRGGYGYTF	TGTGCCTGGAGGCCCTACAGGGGAGGCTATGGCTACACCTTC
-	13	-	TRBV29-1	TRBJ2-7	CSVSRGVLYEQYF	TGCAGCGTTAGCCGGGGAGTTCTCTACGAGCAGTACTTC
-	15	-	TRBV5-1	TRBJ2-6	CASSSGSSGANVLTF	TGCGCCAGCAGCTCAGGGAGCTCTGGGGCCAACGTCCTGACTTTC
few	15	TRBD1	TRBV7-9	TRBJ1-6	CASSARTGLNSPLHF	TGTGCCAGCAGCGCCCGGACAGGCCTTAATTCACCCCTCCACTTT
-	13	-	TRBV23-1	TRBJ2-2	CARRSDGPGELFF	TGCGCCAGGCGGTCGGACGGTCCCGGGGAGCTGTTTTTT
-	16	TRBD1	TRBV7-2	TRBJ2-1	CASSGRDRGLGNEQFF	TGTGCCAGCAGCGGAAGGGACAGGGGCTTAGGTAATGAGCAGTTCTTC
-	14	TRBD1	TRBV30	TRBJ1-2	CAWRLDRSPYGYTF	TGTGCCTGGAGGTTGGACAGGTCTCCCTATGGCTACACCTTC
-	13	-	TRBV6-6	TRBJ1-2	CASTQPGYYGYTF	TGTGCCAGCACCCAACCGGGGTACTATGGCTACACCTTC
-	14	-	TRBV2	TRBJ1-1	CASSESRVNTEAFF	TGTGCCAGCAGTGAGTCTCGGGTAAACACTGAAGCTTTCTTT
few	15	TRBD2	TRBV5-1	TRBJ2-6	CASSTGRSGANVLTF	TGCGCCAGCTCCACCGGGAGGTCTGGGGCCAACGTCCTGACTTTC
once	19	TRBD2	TRBV4-1	TRBJ2-2	CASSQVWPPARGGPGELFF	TGCGCCAGCAGCCAAGTTTGGCCCCCTGCGCGGGGGGGCCCCGGGGAGCTGTTTTTT
few	15	-	TRBV2	TRBJ2-5	CASSEGQGLWETQYF	TGTGCCAGCAGTGAGGGCCAGGGGCTTTGGGAGACCCAGTACTTC
many	17	TRBD2	TRBV13	TRBJ2-3	CASSPGGGMRMTDTQYF	TGTGCCAGCAGCCCCGGGGGGGGCATGCGTATGACAGATACGCAGTATTTT
-	12	TRBD1	TRBV29-1	TRBJ2-7	CSVVEGTAKEYF	TGCAGCGTTGTCGAAGGGACAGCGAAAGAGTACTTC
few	12	-	TRBV29-1	TRBJ1-2	CSVREDNYGYTF	TGCAGCGTAAGGGAAGATAACTATGGCTACACCTTC
-	13	-	TRBV6-5	TRBJ2-5	CASSYGSSKAQYF	TGTGCCAGCAGTTACGGGTCGTCTAAGGCCCAGTACTTC
-	14	-	TRBV4-1	TRBJ2-7	CASSQVKGVYEQYF	TGCGCCAGCAGCCAAGTAAAGGGGGTCTACGAGCAGTACTTC
few	13	-	TRBV5-1	TRBJ2-3	CASSLAPIDTQYF	TGCGCCAGCAGCTTGGCCCCCATCGATACGCAGTATTTT
once	15	-	TRBV4-2	TRBJ1-2	CASSPPRGVDYGYTF	TGTGCCAGCAGCCCTCCGAGGGGGGTCGACTATGGCTACACCTTC
-	13	TRBD1	TRBV6-5	TRBJ1-5	CASRQGANQPQHF	TGTGCCAGCAGGCAGGGGGCCAATCAGCCCCAGCATTTT
-	18	TRBD1	TRBV5-6	TRBJ1-2	CASSQDLGTGGSSDGYTF	TGTGCCAGCAGCCAAGATCTCGGGACAGGGGGCTCCTCAGATGGCTACACCTTC
few	11	TRBD1	TRBV29-1	TRBJ1-1	CSVQGVTEAFF	TGCAGCGTGCAGGGGGTCACTGAAGCTTTCTTT
-	13	-	TRBV2	TRBJ2-3	CASGPTQTDTQYF	TGTGCCAGCGGGCCTACTCAAACAGATACGCAGTATTTT